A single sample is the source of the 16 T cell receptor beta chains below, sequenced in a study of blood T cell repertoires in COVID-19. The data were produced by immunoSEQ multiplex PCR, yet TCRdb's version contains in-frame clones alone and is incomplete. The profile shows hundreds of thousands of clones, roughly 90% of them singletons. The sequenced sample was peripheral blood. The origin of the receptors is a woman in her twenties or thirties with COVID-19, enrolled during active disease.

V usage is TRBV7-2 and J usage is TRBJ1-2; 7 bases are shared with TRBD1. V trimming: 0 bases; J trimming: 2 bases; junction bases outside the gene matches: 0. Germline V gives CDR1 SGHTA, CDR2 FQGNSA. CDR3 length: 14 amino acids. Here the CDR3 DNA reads TGTGCCAGCAGCTTAGCGACAGGGAACTATGGCTACACCTTC. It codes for CASSLATGNYGYTF.

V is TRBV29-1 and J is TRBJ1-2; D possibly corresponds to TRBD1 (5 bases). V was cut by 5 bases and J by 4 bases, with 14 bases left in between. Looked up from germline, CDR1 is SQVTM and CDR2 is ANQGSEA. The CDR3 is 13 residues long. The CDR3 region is CSVPTGSGYGYTF. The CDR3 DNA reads TGCAGCGTTCCCACAGGATCCGGCTATGGCTACACCTTC.

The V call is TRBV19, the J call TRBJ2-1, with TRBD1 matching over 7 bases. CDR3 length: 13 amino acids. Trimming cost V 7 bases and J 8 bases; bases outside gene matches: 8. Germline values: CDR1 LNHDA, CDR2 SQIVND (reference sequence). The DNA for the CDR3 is TGTGCCAGTATGGTGAGAGGGGGCGATGAGCAGTTCTTC. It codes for CASMVRGGDEQFF.

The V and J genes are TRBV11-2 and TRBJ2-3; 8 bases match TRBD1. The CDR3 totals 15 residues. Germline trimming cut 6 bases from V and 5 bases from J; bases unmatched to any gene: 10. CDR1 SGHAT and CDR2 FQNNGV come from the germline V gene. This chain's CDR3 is CASSYRTGIRDTQYF. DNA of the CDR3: TGTGCCAGCAGTTACCGGACAGGGATAAGAGATACGCAGTATTTT.

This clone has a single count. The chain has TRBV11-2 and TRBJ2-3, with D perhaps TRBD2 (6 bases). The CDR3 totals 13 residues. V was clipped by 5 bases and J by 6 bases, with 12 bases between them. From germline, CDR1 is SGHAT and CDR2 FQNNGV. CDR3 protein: CASSPPGLDTQYF. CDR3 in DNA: TGTGCCAGCAGCCCGCCGGGACTCGATACGCAGTATTTT.

The CDR3 sequence: CASRASGGENIQYF. The DNA for the CDR3 is TGTGCCAGCAGGGCAAGCGGGGGTGAAAACATTCAGTACTTC. V usage is TRBV7-2 and J usage is TRBJ2-4; 8 bases map to TRBD2. Germline loops: CDR1 SGHTA, CDR2 FQGNSA. J was trimmed by 5 bases and V by 6 bases; bases with no gene match: 6. The CDR3 is made up of 14 amino acids.

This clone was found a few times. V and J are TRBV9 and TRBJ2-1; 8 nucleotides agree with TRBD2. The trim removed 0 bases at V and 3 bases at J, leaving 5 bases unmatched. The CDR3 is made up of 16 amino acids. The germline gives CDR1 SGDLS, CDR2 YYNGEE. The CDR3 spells CASSVEGSGVYNEQFF. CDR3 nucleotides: TGTGCCAGCAGCGTAGAAGGTAGCGGGGTCTACAATGAGCAGTTCTTC.

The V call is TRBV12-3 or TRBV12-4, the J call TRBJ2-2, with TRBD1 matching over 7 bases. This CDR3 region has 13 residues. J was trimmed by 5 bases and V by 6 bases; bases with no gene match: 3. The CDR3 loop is CASRTGSTGELFF. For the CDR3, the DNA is TGTGCCAGCAGGACAGGGAGTACCGGGGAGCTGTTTTTT.

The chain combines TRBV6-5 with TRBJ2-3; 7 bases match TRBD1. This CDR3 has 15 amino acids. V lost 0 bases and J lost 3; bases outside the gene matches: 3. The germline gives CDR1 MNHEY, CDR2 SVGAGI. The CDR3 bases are TGTGCCAGCAGTTACTCGCCACAGGGGACAGATACGCAGTATTTT. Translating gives CASSYSPQGTDTQYF.

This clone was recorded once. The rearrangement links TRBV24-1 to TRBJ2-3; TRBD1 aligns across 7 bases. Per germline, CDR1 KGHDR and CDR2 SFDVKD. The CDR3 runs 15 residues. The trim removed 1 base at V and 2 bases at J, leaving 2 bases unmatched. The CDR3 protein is CATSDLGGPTDTQYF. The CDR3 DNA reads TGTGCCACCAGTGATTTAGGGGGCCCCACAGATACGCAGTATTTT.

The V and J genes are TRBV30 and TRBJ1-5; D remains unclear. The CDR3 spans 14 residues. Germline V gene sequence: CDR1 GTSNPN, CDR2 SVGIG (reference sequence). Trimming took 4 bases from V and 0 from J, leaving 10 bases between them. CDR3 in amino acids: CAWTWSDSNQPQHF. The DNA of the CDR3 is TGTGCCTGGACGTGGAGTGATAGCAATCAGCCCCAGCATTTT. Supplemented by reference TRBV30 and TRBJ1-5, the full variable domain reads SQTIHQWPATLVQPVGSPLSLECTVEGTSNPNLYWYRQAAGRGLQLLFYSVGIGQISSEVPQNLSASRPQDRQFILSSKKLLLSDSGFYLCAWTWSDSNQPQHFGDGTRLSIL.

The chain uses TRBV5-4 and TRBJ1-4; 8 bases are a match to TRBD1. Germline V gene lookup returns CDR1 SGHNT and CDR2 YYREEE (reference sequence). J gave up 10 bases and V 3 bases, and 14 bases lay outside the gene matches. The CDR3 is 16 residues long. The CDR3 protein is CASSSNLGQGAGKLFF. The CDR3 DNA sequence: TGTGCCAGCAGCTCCAATCTGGGGCAGGGGGCAGGAAAACTGTTTTTT.

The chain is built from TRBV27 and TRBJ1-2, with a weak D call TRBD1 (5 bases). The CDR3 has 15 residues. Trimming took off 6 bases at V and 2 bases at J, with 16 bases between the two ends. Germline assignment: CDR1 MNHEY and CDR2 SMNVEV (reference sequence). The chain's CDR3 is CASSPSRQKNYGYTF. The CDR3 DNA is TGTGCCAGCAGCCCATCGAGACAGAAAAACTATGGCTACACCTTC.

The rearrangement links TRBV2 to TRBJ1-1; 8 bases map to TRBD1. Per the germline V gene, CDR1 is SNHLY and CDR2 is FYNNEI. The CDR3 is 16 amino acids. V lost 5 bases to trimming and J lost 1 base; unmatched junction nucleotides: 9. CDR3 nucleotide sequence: TGTGCCAGCAGTCCTCAGACAGGGGTGAAGAACACTGAAGCTTTCTTT. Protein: CASSPQTGVKNTEAFF.

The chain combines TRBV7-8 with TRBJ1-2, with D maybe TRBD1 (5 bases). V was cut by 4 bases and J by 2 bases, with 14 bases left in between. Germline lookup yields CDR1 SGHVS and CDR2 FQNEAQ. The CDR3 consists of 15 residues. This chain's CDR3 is CASSSTRTRNYGYTF. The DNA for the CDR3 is TGTGCCAGCAGCTCCACAAGGACAAGAAACTATGGCTACACCTTC.

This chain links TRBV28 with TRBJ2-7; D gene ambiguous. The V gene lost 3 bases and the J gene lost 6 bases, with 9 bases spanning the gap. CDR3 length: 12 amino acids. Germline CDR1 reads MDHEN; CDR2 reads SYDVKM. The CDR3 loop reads CASSLGMAEQYF. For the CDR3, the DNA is TGTGCCAGCAGTTTGGGCATGGCCGAGCAGTACTTC. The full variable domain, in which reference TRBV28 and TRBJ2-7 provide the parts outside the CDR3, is DVKVTQSSRYLVKRTGEKVFLECVQDMDHENMFWYRQDPGLGLRLIYFSYDVKMKEKGDIPEGYSVSREKKERFSLILESASTNQTSMYLCASSLGMAEQYFGPGTRLTVT.